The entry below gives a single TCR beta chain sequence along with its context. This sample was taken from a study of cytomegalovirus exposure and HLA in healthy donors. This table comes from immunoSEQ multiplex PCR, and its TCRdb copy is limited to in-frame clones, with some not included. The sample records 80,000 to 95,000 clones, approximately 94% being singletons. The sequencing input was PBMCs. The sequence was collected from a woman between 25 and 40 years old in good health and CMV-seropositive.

The CDR3 DNA sequence: TGCGCCAGCACCCGCACCGGGACAGGGAATACTGAAGCTTTCTTT. Its protein product is CASTRTGTGNTEAFF. The chain uses TRBV4-1 and TRBJ1-1; TRBD1 matches 9 bases. This CDR3 contains 15 residues. Germline V CDR1 and CDR2: MGHRA, YSYEKL. With 7 bases clipped from V and 5 bases from J, the junction kept 11 bases outside the gene matches.